Listed below are T cell receptor beta chains from one sample, sequenced in a study of blood T cell repertoires in COVID-19. The assay was immunoSEQ multiplex PCR, and TCRdb's table has in-frame clones only and misses some. The sample records approximately 150,000 clones, more than 75% being singletons. The material sequenced was peripheral blood. All receptors come from a man in his forties or fifties who had recovered from COVID-19. Both conserved end residues are part of each CDR3. Each record gives: clone size, J gene, D gene, V gene, CDR3 DNA, CDR3 protein. The D gene is left open where the match is weak. The size field is filled for only some rows; it gives once, few, many or a size class.

. | TRBJ1-5 | . | TRBV6-1 | TGTGCCAGCAGTGAACATAGCAATCAGCCCCAGCATTTT | CASSEHSNQPQHF
. | TRBJ1-5 | . | TRBV18 | TGTGCCAGCTCACCTACGGACAGAGCGTTGGATCAGCCCCAGCATTTT | CASSPTDRALDQPQHF
. | TRBJ2-2 | . | TRBV3-1/TRBV3-2 | TGTGCCAGCAGCCCCAGGGCCCCCGGGGAGCTGTTTTTT | CASSPRAPGELFF
. | TRBJ1-2 | . | TRBV14 | TGTGCCAGCAGCCAAGAGCCAGGGGCTGGCTATGGCTACACCTTC | CASSQEPGAGYGYTF
. | TRBJ2-2 | . | TRBV6-4 | TGTGCCAGCAGTGTGGACTCGAACACCGGGGAGCTGTTTTTT | CASSVDSNTGELFF
. | TRBJ2-7 | . | TRBV7-9 | TGTGCCAGCAGCGCCCCCGGGACACCTACCTACGAGCAGTACTTC | CASSAPGTPTYEQYF
. | TRBJ2-3 | TRBD2 | TRBV5-1 | TGCGCCAGCAGCTTGCCCCTAGCGGGGGGTAGCACAGATACGCAGTATTTT | CASSLPLAGGSTDTQYF
. | TRBJ1-4 | TRBD1 | TRBV30 | TGTGCCTGGAAGCGGGACAGGGCCCCTAATGAAAAACTGTTTTTT | CAWKRDRAPNEKLFF
. | TRBJ1-5 | . | TRBV30 | TGTGCCTGGAAAAAGGCGGATCAGCCCCAGCATTTT | CAWKKADQPQHF
. | TRBJ1-5 | . | TRBV5-8 | TGTGCCAGCAGTTTCCCAGGTGGGCAGCCCCAGCATTTT | CASSFPGGQPQHF
. | TRBJ2-1 | TRBD2 | TRBV11-2 | TGTGCCAGCAGCAATCTAGCGGGGGGTCCCCGGGCCAATGAGCAGTTCTTC | CASSNLAGGPRANEQFF
. | TRBJ1-2 | TRBD1 | TRBV6-5 | TGTGCCAGCAGTTACCCTCGGGACAGGGGCTACACCTTC | CASSYPRDRGYTF
once | TRBJ2-5 | . | TRBV7-9 | TGTGCCAGCAGCTTAGCACAGGGCGGGGAGACCCAGTACTTC | CASSLAQGGETQYF
. | TRBJ1-5 | TRBD1 | TRBV19 | TGTGCCAGTAGCGAACAGGGGGATCAGCCCCAGCATTTT | CASSEQGDQPQHF
. | TRBJ2-3 | . | TRBV10-3 | TGTGCCATCAGTGAATCCACGGGGTTAGCCCGGGATACGCAGTATTTT | CAISESTGLARDTQYF
. | TRBJ2-7 | TRBD1 | TRBV5-5 | TGTGCCAGCAGTTTTGGGACAGGCCCCGAGCAGTACTTC | CASSFGTGPEQYF
. | TRBJ1-4 | . | TRBV7-2 | TGTGCCAGCAGCTTAGCCCCAGGGGATAATGAAAAACTGTTTTTT | CASSLAPGDNEKLFF
. | TRBJ1-3 | TRBD1 | TRBV5-1 | TGCGCCAGCAGCTTGGAGGGGGCCATCTCTGGAAACACCATATATTTT | CASSLEGAISGNTIYF
few | TRBJ1-6 | TRBD1 | TRBV2 | TGTGCCAGCAGATCCCGGGACAGGGGATCGGCCCTCCACTTT | CASRSRDRGSALHF
. | TRBJ1-2 | . | TRBV5-1 | TGCGCCAGCAGCTTGACCCCCGAGGTTCGGGGCTACACCTTC | CASSLTPEVRGYTF
. | TRBJ2-1 | . | TRBV10-3 | TGTGCCATCAGTGCAGGGAAAGGGGGCAATGAGCAGTTCTTC | CAISAGKGGNEQFF
. | TRBJ1-2 | . | TRBV5-4 | TGTGCCAGCAGCACGGGACAAATCTATGGCTACACCTTC | CASSTGQIYGYTF
. | TRBJ1-1 | TRBD1 | TRBV5-5 | TGTGCCAGCAGCTCAGACAGGGACACTGAAGCTTTCTTT | CASSSDRDTEAFF
. | TRBJ2-7 | . | TRBV5-6 | TGTGCCAGCAGCTTGGGGCTCGAGCAGTACTTC | CASSLGLEQYF
. | TRBJ2-1 | TRBD2 | TRBV20-1 | TGCAGTGCTAGTTTACTAGCGGGGGGCAGCTCCTACAATGAGCAGTTCTTC | CSASLLAGGSSYNEQFF
few | TRBJ2-1 | TRBD1 | TRBV6-2/TRBV6-3 | TGTGCCAGCAGCCAGGGACAGGGGGCCGTCAATGAGCAGTTCTTC | CASSQGQGAVNEQFF
. | TRBJ1-1 | . | TRBV4-3 | TGCGCCAGCAGCCAAGTTACGGGGAACACTGAAGCTTTCTTT | CASSQVTGNTEAFF
. | TRBJ1-6 | . | TRBV7-9 | TGTGCCAGCAGCTTAGACACAACCAATTCACCCCTCCACTTT | CASSLDTTNSPLHF
. | TRBJ2-2 | TRBD2 | TRBV29-1 | TGCAGCGTTGAACACCGCGGGGGGGCCAAGAACACCGGGGAGCTGTTTTTT | CSVEHRGGAKNTGELFF
. | TRBJ1-4 | . | TRBV5-5 | TGTGCCAGCAGCTTGGCCAGCCAGGGTGGGGAAAAACTGTTTTTT | CASSLASQGGEKLFF
. | TRBJ2-7 | . | TRBV19 | TGTGCCAGTAGTAGCGGCAGGGGCTCCTACGAGCAGTACTTC | CASSSGRGSYEQYF
. | TRBJ2-3 | TRBD1 | TRBV5-4 | TGTGCCAGCAGCTCGGACAGGGGTAGAGATACGCAGTATTTT | CASSSDRGRDTQYF
. | TRBJ2-7 | TRBD1 | TRBV7-2 | TGTGCCAGCAGCCCGCACTATGGACAGGTTGCCTACGAGCAGTACTTC | CASSPHYGQVAYEQYF
once | TRBJ1-4 | TRBD1 | TRBV6-5 | TGTGCCAGCAGTTCAGGACAGGGATTGTGGGAAAAACTGTTTTTT | CASSSGQGLWEKLFF
. | TRBJ1-1 | TRBD1 | TRBV27 | TGTGCCAGCAGACAACAGGGGGCACTGAACACTGAAGCTTTCTTT | CASRQQGALNTEAFF
. | TRBJ1-3 | TRBD1 | TRBV7-9 | TGTGCCAGCAGCGTTGACAGGGGTAGCTCTGGAAACACCATATATTTT | CASSVDRGSSGNTIYF
. | TRBJ2-1 | TRBD2 | TRBV19 | TGTGCCAGTAGTATAGAGGGTCTAGCGGGGGCCAATGAGCAGTTCTTC | CASSIEGLAGANEQFF
. | TRBJ1-1 | . | TRBV11-2 | TGTGCCAGCAGCTTAGAGGCTCACACTGAAGCTTTCTTT | CASSLEAHTEAFF
. | TRBJ2-7 | . | TRBV4-3 | TGCGCCAGCAGCCAAGAATGGGGCAGTCCCGAGCAGTACTTC | CASSQEWGSPEQYF
. | TRBJ1-2 | . | TRBV19 | TGTGCCAGTAGTACAGGGTTTGGAGGCTACACCTTC | CASSTGFGGYTF
. | TRBJ1-1 | . | TRBV6-5 | TGTGCCAGCAGTTATTACAGGGAAAAAGCTTTCTTT | CASSYYREKAFF
. | TRBJ1-4 | TRBD1 | TRBV6-1 | TGTGCCAGCAGTGAGTCATTTGAGGGGGCGGAAAAACTGTTTTTT | CASSESFEGAEKLFF